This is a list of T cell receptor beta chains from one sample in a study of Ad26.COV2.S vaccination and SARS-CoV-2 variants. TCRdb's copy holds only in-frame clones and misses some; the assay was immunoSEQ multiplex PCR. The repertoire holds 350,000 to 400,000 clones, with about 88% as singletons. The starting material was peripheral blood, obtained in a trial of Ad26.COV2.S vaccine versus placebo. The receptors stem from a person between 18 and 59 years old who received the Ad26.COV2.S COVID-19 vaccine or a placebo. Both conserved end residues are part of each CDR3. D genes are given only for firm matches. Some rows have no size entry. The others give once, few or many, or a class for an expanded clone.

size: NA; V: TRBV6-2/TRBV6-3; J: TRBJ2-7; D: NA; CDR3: CASSYGGRGRDYEQYF; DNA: TGTGCCAGCAGTTACGGGGGGAGGGGGCGCGACTACGAGCAGTACTTC
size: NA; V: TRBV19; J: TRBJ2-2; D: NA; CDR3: CASSKAGIPTGELFF; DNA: TGTGCCTCGAGTAAGGCAGGGATCCCAACCGGGGAGCTGTTTTTT
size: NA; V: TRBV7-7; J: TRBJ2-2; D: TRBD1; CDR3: CASSLGGQPAGELFF; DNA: TGTGCCAGCAGCTTAGGGGGACAGCCAGCCGGGGAGCTGTTTTTT
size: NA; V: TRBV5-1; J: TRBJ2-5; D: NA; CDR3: CASSNLETQYF; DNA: TGCGCCAGCAGCAATTTGGAGACCCAGTACTTC
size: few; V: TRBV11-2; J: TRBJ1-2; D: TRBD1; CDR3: CASNLRTGPEGYTF; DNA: TGTGCCAGCAACCTCCGGACAGGGCCGGAGGGCTACACCTTC
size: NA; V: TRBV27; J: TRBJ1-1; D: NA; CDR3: CASSTPDRNTEAFF; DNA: TGTGCCAGCAGCACCCCGGACAGGAACACTGAAGCTTTCTTT
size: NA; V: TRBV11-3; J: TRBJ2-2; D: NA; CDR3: CASSLKQGVTGELFF; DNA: TGTGCCAGCAGCTTGAAACAGGGAGTAACCGGGGAGCTGTTTTTT
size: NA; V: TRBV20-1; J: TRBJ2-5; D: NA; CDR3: CSAKTPETQYF; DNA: TGCAGTGCTAAGACCCCGGAGACCCAGTACTTC
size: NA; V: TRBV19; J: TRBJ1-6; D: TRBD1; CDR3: CASSGQGYNSPLHF; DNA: TGTGCCAGTAGTGGACAGGGATATAATTCACCCCTCCACTTT
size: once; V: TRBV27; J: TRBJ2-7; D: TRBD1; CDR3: CATWTGGLYEQYF; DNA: TGTGCCACCTGGACAGGGGGCCTCTACGAGCAGTACTTC
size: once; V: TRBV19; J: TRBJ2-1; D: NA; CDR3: CASGGAVYNEQFF; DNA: TGTGCCAGTGGGGGGGCAGTATACAATGAGCAGTTCTTC
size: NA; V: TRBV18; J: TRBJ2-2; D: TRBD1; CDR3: CASLGTGDTGELFF; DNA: TGTGCCAGCCTGGGGACAGGGGACACCGGGGAGCTGTTTTTT
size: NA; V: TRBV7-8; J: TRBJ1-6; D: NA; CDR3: CASTQREAPNSPLHF; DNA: TGTGCCAGCACCCAGAGGGAGGCTCCTAATTCACCCCTCCACTTT
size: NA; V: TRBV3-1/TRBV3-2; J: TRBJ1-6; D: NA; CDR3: CASSPRRGVEWKSPLHF; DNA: TGTGCCAGCAGCCCTCGGCGGGGGGTGGAGTGGAAATCACCCCTCCACTTT
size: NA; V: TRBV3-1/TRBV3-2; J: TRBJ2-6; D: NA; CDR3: CASSRHVLRGTGANVLTF; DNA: TGTGCCAGCAGCCGGCACGTTCTCCGGGGTACTGGGGCCAACGTCCTGACTTTC
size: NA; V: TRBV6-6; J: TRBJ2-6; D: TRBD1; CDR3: CASSRQGADSGANVLTF; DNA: TGTGCCAGCAGTCGACAGGGTGCGGACTCTGGGGCCAACGTCCTGACTTTC
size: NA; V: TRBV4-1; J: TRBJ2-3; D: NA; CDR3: CASSQVWTSTDTQYF; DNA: TGCGCCAGCAGCCAAGTCTGGACTAGCACAGATACGCAGTATTTT
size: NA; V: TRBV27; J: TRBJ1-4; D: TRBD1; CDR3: CASRGDRAGEKLFF; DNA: TGTGCCAGCAGGGGGGACAGGGCAGGGGAAAAACTGTTTTTT
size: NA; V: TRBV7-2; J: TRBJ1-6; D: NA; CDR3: CASSFPQDTGPNSPLHF; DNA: TGTGCCAGCAGCTTCCCTCAGGACACTGGGCCAAATTCACCCCTCCACTTT
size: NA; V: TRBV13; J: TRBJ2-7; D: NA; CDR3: CASSHYRDSYEQYF; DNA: TGTGCCAGCAGCCATTACAGGGATTCCTACGAGCAGTACTTC
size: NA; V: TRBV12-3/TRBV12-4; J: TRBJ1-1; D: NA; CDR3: CASNRRLNTEAFF; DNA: TGTGCCAGCAATCGGAGATTGAACACTGAAGCTTTCTTT
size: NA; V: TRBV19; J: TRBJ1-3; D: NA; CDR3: CASSIDRSSGNTIYF; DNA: TGTGCCAGTAGTATCGACAGGAGCTCTGGAAACACCATATATTTT
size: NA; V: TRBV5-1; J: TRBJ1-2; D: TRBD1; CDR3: CASSLVQGQIYGYTF; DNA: TGCGCCAGCAGCTTGGTGCAGGGACAGATCTATGGCTACACCTTC